A selection of T cell receptor beta chains follows, all from one sample in a study of T cell responses to AZD1222 COVID-19 vaccine. Assay: immunoSEQ multiplex PCR; the TCRdb copy retains only in-frame clones and omits some. This table has around 84,000 clones, 88% appearing once. The input for sequencing was peripheral blood, taken on day 0 of AZD1222 vaccination. The receptors here all came from an adult in good health. Both conserved end residues are trimmed from each CDR3.

CDR3 protein: ASSFTLAGSTDTQY
CDR3 length: 14
V gene: TRBV27
J gene: TRBJ2-3

CDR3 protein: ATSETGSGANVLT
CDR3 length: 13
V gene: TRBV24-1
J gene: TRBJ2-6

CDR3 protein: SASLRDGNEKLF
CDR3 length: 12
V gene: TRBV20-1
J gene: TRBJ1-4

CDR3 protein: ASSQVRARSPLH
CDR3 length: 12
V gene: TRBV4-3
J gene: TRBJ1-6

CDR3 protein: ASSQGRMGIEQY
CDR3 length: 12
V gene: TRBV4-1
J gene: TRBJ2-7

CDR3 protein: ASSLGRANTEAF
CDR3 length: 12
V gene: TRBV19
J gene: TRBJ1-1

CDR3 protein: ASTRGAGGLQF
CDR3 length: 11
V gene: TRBV19
J gene: TRBJ2-1

CDR3 protein: ASSPRQVSQPQH
CDR3 length: 12
V gene: TRBV28
J gene: TRBJ1-5

CDR3 protein: ASSRTSGSSYNEQF
CDR3 length: 14
V gene: TRBV28
J gene: TRBJ2-1

CDR3 protein: ASSPRQGENGYT
CDR3 length: 12
V gene: TRBV5-1
J gene: TRBJ1-2

CDR3 protein: ASSLLAGGYGYT
CDR3 length: 12
V gene: TRBV28
J gene: TRBJ1-2

CDR3 protein: ASSSTSGSGYEQF
CDR3 length: 13
V gene: TRBV7-2
J gene: TRBJ2-1

CDR3 protein: ASSFRVETQY
CDR3 length: 10
V gene: TRBV11-2
J gene: TRBJ2-5

CDR3 protein: ASSLVRGRLQTGYT
CDR3 length: 14
V gene: TRBV7-4
J gene: TRBJ1-2

CDR3 protein: ASSVGAGANTEAF
CDR3 length: 13
V gene: TRBV9
J gene: TRBJ1-1

CDR3 protein: ASSFDSSGNTIY
CDR3 length: 12
V gene: TRBV6-5
J gene: TRBJ1-3

CDR3 protein: SASLASYNEQF
CDR3 length: 11
V gene: TRBV29-1
J gene: TRBJ2-1

CDR3 protein: ASSLGRNTGELF
CDR3 length: 12
V gene: TRBV5-1
J gene: TRBJ2-2

CDR3 protein: ASSQTGVATGELF
CDR3 length: 13
V gene: TRBV3-1/TRBV3-2
J gene: TRBJ2-2

CDR3 protein: ASSLLGANTGELF
CDR3 length: 13
V gene: TRBV7-3
J gene: TRBJ2-2

CDR3 protein: ASMGQGMRNQPQH
CDR3 length: 13
V gene: TRBV19
J gene: TRBJ1-5

CDR3 protein: ASVNSDRYGYT
CDR3 length: 11
V gene: TRBV6-1
J gene: TRBJ1-2

CDR3 protein: ASSSDQGETQY
CDR3 length: 11
V gene: TRBV12-3/TRBV12-4
J gene: TRBJ2-5

CDR3 protein: ASSQLAGGGATQY
CDR3 length: 13
V gene: TRBV3-1/TRBV3-2
J gene: TRBJ2-3

CDR3 protein: ASSEFRVNGNEQF
CDR3 length: 13
V gene: TRBV25-1
J gene: TRBJ2-1

CDR3 protein: ASGQGNYGYT
CDR3 length: 10
V gene: TRBV28
J gene: TRBJ1-2

CDR3 protein: ASSGPEQGRDQPQH
CDR3 length: 14
V gene: TRBV25-1
J gene: TRBJ1-5

CDR3 protein: ASSQESSYNSPLH
CDR3 length: 13
V gene: TRBV3-1/TRBV3-2
J gene: TRBJ1-6

CDR3 protein: ASSQVAGSPYEQY
CDR3 length: 13
V gene: TRBV3-1/TRBV3-2
J gene: TRBJ2-7

CDR3 protein: ASSTRGGSYNEQF
CDR3 length: 13
V gene: TRBV6-5
J gene: TRBJ2-1

CDR3 protein: ASSPGQNTEAF
CDR3 length: 11
V gene: TRBV18
J gene: TRBJ1-1

CDR3 protein: ASISAGVHGYT
CDR3 length: 11
V gene: TRBV19
J gene: TRBJ1-2

CDR3 protein: ASSTLPDTIY
CDR3 length: 10
V gene: TRBV7-9
J gene: TRBJ1-3

CDR3 protein: ASSLSASSYEQY
CDR3 length: 12
V gene: TRBV5-1
J gene: TRBJ2-7

CDR3 protein: SEGQANTDTQY
CDR3 length: 11
V gene: TRBV29-1
J gene: TRBJ2-3

CDR3 protein: ASSFRGGLDRGSYEQY
CDR3 length: 16
V gene: TRBV27
J gene: TRBJ2-7